The present T cell receptor beta chain was sequenced within a study of blood T cell repertoires in COVID-19. The overall study: The United States, Italy and Spain provided the acute and convalescent COVID-19 samples.

The CDR3 consists of 17 residues. V lost 0 bases to trimming and J lost 0 bases; unmatched junction nucleotides: 4. Germline-derived CDR1 and CDR2 are SGHVS and FQNEAQ. Ages ranged from about 18 to 89 years, with residence in under 25 US areas. Recovery meant two consecutive negative NP/OP PCR tests, professional clearance, or resolved symptoms. In the study's own analysis: Reference gene primer amplification gave nucleated cell count estimates. Measured with immunoSEQ multiplex PCR; TCRdb has only the in-frame clones, and not every one. V and J calls and clone size are given by that table; D and trimming were obtained from the DNA. The sample records roughly 380,000 clones, roughly 87% being singletons.

Material: PBMCs or T cells enriched from blood (not recorded which). This chain connects TRBV7-8 to TRBJ1-2, with 10 bases matching TRBD1. This TCR was recovered from a woman aged 25 to 39 who had recovered from COVID-19. The CDR3 bases are TGTGCCAGCAGCTTAGCGTCGGACAGGGGGTCTAACTATGGCTACACCTTC. It is translated as CASSLASDRGSNYGYTF.